This entry lists 2 T cell receptor beta chains sequenced from one sample in a study of shared clonotypes between healthy human individuals. Some clones are missing from TCRdb's copy, which holds only in-frame ones; the method was immunoSEQ multiplex PCR. The sample lists some 2,500,000 clones; approximately 93% were seen once. Sample: naive CD4+ T cells from PBMCs. Subset defined: CD45RA+ positively selected. The receptors were gathered from a man aged 18 to 29 in good health. Some clones in this sample may be carry-over from other donors' samples.

The chain couples TRBV7-9 to TRBJ1-4; D is possibly TRBD1 (6 bases). This CDR3 contains 15 residues. The V gene's germline CDR1 is SEHNR and CDR2 FQNEAQ (reference sequence). V dropped 1 base and J dropped 5 bases, with 11 bases sitting between them. CDR3 DNA: TGTGCCAGCAGCTTAGGGGGGCTGGGAAATGAAAAACTGTTTTTT. Its protein product is CASSLGGLGNEKLFF.

In the case of this clone: Other DNA sequences in this specimen translate into the identical CDR3. The chain joins TRBV11-2 to TRBJ1-2; D is ambiguous. This CDR3 is built from 13 residues. Trimming removed 3 bases from V and 6 bases from J, with 11 bases in between. Germline lookup yields CDR1 SGHAT and CDR2 FQNNGV. CDR3 sequence: CASSFPGGDGYTF. As DNA, the CDR3 is TGTGCCAGCAGCTTTCCGGGCGGGGATGGCTACACCTTC.